This T cell receptor (beta chain) was recovered during a study of OX40 agonist ivuxolimab in advanced cancers. CDR1 SGHVS and CDR2 FQNEAQ come from the germline V gene. The CDR3 length is 15 residues. Between the trimmed V and J ends, which lost 5 bases and 0 bases, there was a span of 11 bases. Here immunoSEQ multiplex PCR was the method, and the copy in TCRdb shows in-frame clones only, minus some. The profile covers about 24,000 clones, with approximately 88% appearing a single time and roughly 10% taken by the ten largest. This clone was recorded a few times. The chain combines TRBV7-8 with TRBJ2-1; possible D gene TRBD2, 6 bases. The sequenced sample was CD4+ or CD8+ T cells sorted from blood, obtained in a trial of the OX40 agonist ivuxolimab. The TCR originated in an adult with an advanced solid tumor such as melanoma, head and neck, liver or kidney cancer. CDR3: CASSPRRGSYNEQFF. DNA of the CDR3: TGTGCCAGCAGCCCCCGGCGGGGCTCCTACAATGAGCAGTTCTTC.